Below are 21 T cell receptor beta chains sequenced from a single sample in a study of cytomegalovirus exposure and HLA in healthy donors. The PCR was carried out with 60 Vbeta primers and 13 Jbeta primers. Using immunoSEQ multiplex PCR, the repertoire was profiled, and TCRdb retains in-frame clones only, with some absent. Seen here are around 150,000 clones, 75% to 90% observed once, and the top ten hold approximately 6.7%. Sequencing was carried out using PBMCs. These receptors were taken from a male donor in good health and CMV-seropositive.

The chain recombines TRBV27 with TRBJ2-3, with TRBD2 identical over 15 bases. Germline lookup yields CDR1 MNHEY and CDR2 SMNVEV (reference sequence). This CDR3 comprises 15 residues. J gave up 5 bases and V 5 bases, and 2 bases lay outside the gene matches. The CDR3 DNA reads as TGTGCCAGCAGTCTGGGACTAGCGGGAGGAGATACGCAGTATTTT. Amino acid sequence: CASSLGLAGGDTQYF.

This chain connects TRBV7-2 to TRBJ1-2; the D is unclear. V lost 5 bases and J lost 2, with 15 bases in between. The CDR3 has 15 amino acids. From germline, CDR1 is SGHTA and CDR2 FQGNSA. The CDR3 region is CASSATAAPNYGYTF. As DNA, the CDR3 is TGTGCCAGCAGCGCCACTGCAGCGCCCAACTATGGCTACACCTTC.

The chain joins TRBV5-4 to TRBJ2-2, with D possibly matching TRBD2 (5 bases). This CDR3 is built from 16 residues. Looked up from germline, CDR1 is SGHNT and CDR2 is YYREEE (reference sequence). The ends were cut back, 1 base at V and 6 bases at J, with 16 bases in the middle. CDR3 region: CASSLRGLRAPGELFF. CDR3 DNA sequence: TGTGCCAGCAGCTTGAGAGGGCTGAGGGCTCCCGGGGAGCTGTTTTTT.

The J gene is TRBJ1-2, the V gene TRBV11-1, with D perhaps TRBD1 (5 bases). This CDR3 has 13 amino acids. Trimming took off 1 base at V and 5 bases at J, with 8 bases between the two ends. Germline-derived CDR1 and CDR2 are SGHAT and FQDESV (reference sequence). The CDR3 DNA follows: TGTGCCAGCAGCTTAGACAGGTCGTATGGCTACACCTTC. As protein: CASSLDRSYGYTF.

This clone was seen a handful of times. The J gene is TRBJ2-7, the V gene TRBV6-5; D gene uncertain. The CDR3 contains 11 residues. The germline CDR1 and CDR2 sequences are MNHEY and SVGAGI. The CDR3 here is CAVIGGNEQYF. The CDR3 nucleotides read TGTGCTGTAATAGGCGGCAACGAGCAGTACTTC.

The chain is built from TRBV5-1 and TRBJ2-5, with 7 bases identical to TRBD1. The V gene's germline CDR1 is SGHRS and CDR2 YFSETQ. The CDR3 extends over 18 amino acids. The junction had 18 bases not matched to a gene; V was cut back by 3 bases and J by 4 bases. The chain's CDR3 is CASSSHLLTGATPETQYF. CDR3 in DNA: TGCGCCAGCAGCTCCCACCTCCTTACAGGGGCCACACCAGAGACCCAGTACTTC. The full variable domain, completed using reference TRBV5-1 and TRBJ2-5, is KAGVTQTPRYLIKTRGQQVTLSCSPISGHRSVSWYQQTPGQGLQFLFEYFSETQRNKGNFPGRFSGRQFSNSRSEMNVSTLELGDSALYLCASSSHLLTGATPETQYFGPGTRLLVL.

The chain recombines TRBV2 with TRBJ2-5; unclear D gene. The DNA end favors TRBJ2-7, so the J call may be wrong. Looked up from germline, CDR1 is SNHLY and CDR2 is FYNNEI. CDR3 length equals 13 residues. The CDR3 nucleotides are TGTGCCAGCAGGGTCGGTGACTCCTACGAGCAGTACTTC. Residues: CASRVGDSYEQYF.

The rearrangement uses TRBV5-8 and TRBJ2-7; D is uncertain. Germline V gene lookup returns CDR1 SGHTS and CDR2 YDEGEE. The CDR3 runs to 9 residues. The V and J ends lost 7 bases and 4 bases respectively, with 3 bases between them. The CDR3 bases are TGTGCCAGCCCGTACGAGCAGTACTTC. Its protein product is CASPYEQYF.

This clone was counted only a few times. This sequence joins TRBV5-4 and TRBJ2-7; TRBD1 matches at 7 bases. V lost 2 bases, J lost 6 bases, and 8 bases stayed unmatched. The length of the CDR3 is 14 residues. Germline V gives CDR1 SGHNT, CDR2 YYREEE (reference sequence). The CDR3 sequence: CASSFDRALGEQYF. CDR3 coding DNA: TGTGCCAGCAGCTTCGACAGGGCCCTCGGCGAGCAGTACTTC.

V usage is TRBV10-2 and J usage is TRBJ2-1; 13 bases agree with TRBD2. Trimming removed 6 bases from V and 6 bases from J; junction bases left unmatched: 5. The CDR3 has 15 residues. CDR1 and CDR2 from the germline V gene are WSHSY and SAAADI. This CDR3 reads CASRIGTSGANEQFF. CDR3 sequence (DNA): TGCGCCAGCAGGATTGGGACTAGCGGGGCCAATGAGCAGTTCTTC.

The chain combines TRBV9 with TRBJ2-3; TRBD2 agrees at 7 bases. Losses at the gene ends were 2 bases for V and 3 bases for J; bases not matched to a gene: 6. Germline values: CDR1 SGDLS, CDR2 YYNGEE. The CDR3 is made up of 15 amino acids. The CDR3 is CASSVMGGGTDTQYF. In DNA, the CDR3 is TGTGCCAGCAGCGTTATGGGGGGAGGGACAGATACGCAGTATTTT.

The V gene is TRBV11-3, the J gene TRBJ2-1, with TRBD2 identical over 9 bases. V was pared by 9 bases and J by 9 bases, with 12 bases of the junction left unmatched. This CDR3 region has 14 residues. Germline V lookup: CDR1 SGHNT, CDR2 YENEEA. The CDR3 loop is CASTLGGRAGEQFF. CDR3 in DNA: TGTGCCAGTACCTTAGGCGGGAGGGCCGGTGAGCAGTTCTTC. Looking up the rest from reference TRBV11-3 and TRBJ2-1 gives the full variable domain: EAGVVQSPRYKIIEKKQPVAFWCNPISGHNTLYWYLQNLGQGPELLIRYENEEAVDDSQLPKDRFSAERLKGVDSTLKIQPAELGDSAVYLCASTLGGRAGEQFFGPGTRLTVL.

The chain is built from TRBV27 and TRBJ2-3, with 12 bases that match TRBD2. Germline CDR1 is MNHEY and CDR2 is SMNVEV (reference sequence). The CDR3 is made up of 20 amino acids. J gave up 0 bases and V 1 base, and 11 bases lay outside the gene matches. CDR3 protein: CASSLYRTSGAYTSTDTQYF. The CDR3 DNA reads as TGTGCCAGCAGTTTATATAGGACTAGCGGGGCCTATACTAGCACAGATACGCAGTATTTT.

The CDR3 region is CASSFPGNTIYF. The CDR3 DNA reads TGTGCCAGCAGCTTTCCGGGAAACACCATATATTTT. J is TRBJ1-3 and V is TRBV7-2, with D hard to call. CDR1 and CDR2 (germline): SGHTA, FQGNSA. CDR3 length: 12 amino acids. V gave up 3 bases and J gave up 4 bases, with 4 bases separating them.

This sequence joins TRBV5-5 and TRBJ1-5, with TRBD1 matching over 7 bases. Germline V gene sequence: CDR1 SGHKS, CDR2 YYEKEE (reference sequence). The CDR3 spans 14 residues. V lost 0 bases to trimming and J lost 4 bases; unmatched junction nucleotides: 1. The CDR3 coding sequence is TGTGCCAGCAGCTTGGAACAGGGGAATCAGCCCCAGCATTTT. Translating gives CASSLEQGNQPQHF.

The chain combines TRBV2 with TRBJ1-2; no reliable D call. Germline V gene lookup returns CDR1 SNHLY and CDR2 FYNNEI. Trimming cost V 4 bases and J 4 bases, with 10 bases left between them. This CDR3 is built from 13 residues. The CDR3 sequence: CASSGRSLYGYTF. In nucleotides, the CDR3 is TGTGCCAGCAGTGGTAGATCTCTCTATGGCTACACCTTC.

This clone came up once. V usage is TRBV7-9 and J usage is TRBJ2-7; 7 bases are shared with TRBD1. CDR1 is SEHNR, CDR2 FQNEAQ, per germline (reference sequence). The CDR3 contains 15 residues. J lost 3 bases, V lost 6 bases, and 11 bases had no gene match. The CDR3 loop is CASSDSDRAFYEQYF. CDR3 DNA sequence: TGTGCCAGCAGTGATTCCGACAGGGCCTTCTACGAGCAGTACTTC.

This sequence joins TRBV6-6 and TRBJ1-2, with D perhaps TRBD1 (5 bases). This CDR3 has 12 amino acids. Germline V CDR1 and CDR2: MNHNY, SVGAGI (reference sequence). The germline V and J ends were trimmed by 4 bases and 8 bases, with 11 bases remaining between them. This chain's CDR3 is CASSSSGPGYTF. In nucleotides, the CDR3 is TGTGCCAGCAGTTCCTCGGGGCCCGGCTACACCTTC.

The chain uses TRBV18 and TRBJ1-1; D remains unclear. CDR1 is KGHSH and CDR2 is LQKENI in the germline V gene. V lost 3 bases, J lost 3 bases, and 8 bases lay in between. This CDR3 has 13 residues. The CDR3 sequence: CASSPRVDTEAFF. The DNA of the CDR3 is TGTGCCAGCTCACCGAGGGTCGACACTGAAGCTTTCTTT.

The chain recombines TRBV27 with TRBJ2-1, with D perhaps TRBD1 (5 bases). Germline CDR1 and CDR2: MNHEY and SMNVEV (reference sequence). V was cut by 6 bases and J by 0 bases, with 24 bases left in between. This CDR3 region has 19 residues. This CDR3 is CASRVLSRIGASSYNEQFF. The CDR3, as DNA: TGTGCCAGCAGAGTCTTATCCCGGATAGGGGCAAGCTCCTACAATGAGCAGTTCTTC.

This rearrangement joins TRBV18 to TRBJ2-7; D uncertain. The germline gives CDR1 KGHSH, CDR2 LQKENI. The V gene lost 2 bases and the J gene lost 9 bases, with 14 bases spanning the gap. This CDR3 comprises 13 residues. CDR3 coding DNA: TGTGCCAGCTCACCAGCCGAGAGGCCCGGGCAGTACTTC. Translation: CASSPAERPGQYF. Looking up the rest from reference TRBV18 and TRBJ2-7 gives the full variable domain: NAGVMQNPRHLVRRRGQEARLRCSPMKGHSHVYWYRQLPEEGLKFMVYLQKENIIDESGMPKERFSAEFPKEGPSILRIQQVVRGDSAAYFCASSPAERPGQYFGPGTRLTVT.